One and the same sample provided the 20 T cell receptor beta chains below, sequenced in a study of radiotherapy plus CTLA-4 blockade in lung cancer. The assay was immunoSEQ multiplex PCR, and TCRdb's table has in-frame clones only and misses some. Found here are some 50,000 clones, roughly 80% of them singletons; the top ten hold 3.2%. This specimen was peripheral blood, taken from a patient treated with radiotherapy plus ipilimumab. These receptors were obtained from a human donor with non-small cell lung cancer who had a partial response to radiotherapy plus ipilimumab.

This clone has just a few counts. The chain couples TRBV27 to TRBJ2-1, with D possibly matching TRBD1 (6 bases). Germline CDR1 and CDR2: MNHEY and SMNVEV (reference sequence). Trimming pared 5 bases from V and 6 bases from J, leaving 8 bases between. The length of the CDR3 is 12 residues. For the CDR3, the DNA is TGTGCCAGCAGTAAGGGGGTCAATGAGCAGTTCTTC. Amino acids: CASSKGVNEQFF.

The rearrangement links TRBV6-5 to TRBJ2-7; 8 bases map to TRBD1. V was clipped by 8 bases and J by 6 bases; unmatched bases: 6. CDR3 size: 12 residues. Germline-derived CDR1 and CDR2 are MNHEY and SVGAGI. DNA of the CDR3: TGTGCCAGCTGGACAGGGCAGGGCGAGCAGTACTTC. This encodes CASWTGQGEQYF.

This clone was counted only a few times. The V and J genes are TRBV18 and TRBJ2-2; no firm D call. The CDR3 has 16 residues. V lost 1 base and J lost 0, with 9 bases in between. Germline V gene lookup returns CDR1 KGHSH and CDR2 LQKENI. The CDR3 protein is CASSPRQIANTGELFF. The CDR3 nucleotides read TGTGCCAGCTCACCACGGCAGATCGCGAACACCGGGGAGCTGTTTTTT.

The chain has TRBV6-5 and TRBJ1-1, with no clear D. CDR3 length: 12 residues. CDR1 MNHEY and CDR2 SVGAGI come from the germline V gene. The germline V and J ends were trimmed by 2 bases and 7 bases, with 8 bases remaining between them. The CDR3 loop is CASSYGGREAFF. DNA for the CDR3: TGTGCCAGCAGTTACGGAGGCCGTGAAGCTTTCTTT.

This chain joins TRBV7-2 and TRBJ2-5; D is possibly TRBD2 (5 bases). Trimming stripped 4 bases from V and 3 bases from J, with 18 bases between. CDR3 size: 16 residues. Germline V gene lookup returns CDR1 SGHTA and CDR2 FQGNSA. DNA of the CDR3: TGTGCCAGCAGCTCCCCGGGATGGGCCGGGGAAGAGACCCAGTACTTC. It is translated as CASSSPGWAGEETQYF.

In this sample, this clone turned up a few times. This chain uses TRBV29-1 with TRBJ1-3; TRBD1 matches 9 bases. The CDR3 consists of 16 residues. Per the germline V gene, CDR1 is SQVTM and CDR2 is ANQGSEA. V was pared by 4 bases and J by 4 bases, with 11 bases of the junction left unmatched. The CDR3 region has the DNA TGCAGCGTTGCCTTACAGGGGGCTGGGGCCGGAAACACCATATATTTT. Translation gives CSVALQGAGAGNTIYF.

The rearrangement links TRBV11-3 to TRBJ2-7; TRBD2 is a possible D gene (5 bases). The CDR3 is 15 amino acids. Per germline, CDR1 SGHNT and CDR2 YENEEA. The ends were cut back, 1 base at V and 2 bases at J, with 12 bases in the middle. This CDR3 is CASSLAAGNTYEQYF. The CDR3 nucleotides are TGTGCCAGCAGCTTAGCGGCGGGTAACACCTACGAGCAGTACTTC.

The chain is built from TRBV2 and TRBJ2-1; 9 bases fit TRBD2. Germline V lookup: CDR1 SNHLY, CDR2 FYNNEI. V dropped 6 bases and J dropped 0; count of bases not matched to a gene: 9. The CDR3 is 17 amino acids. For the CDR3, the DNA is TGTGCCAGCAGGGACGACTTTAGCGGGAGCTCCTACAATGAGCAGTTCTTC. Translation: CASRDDFSGSSYNEQFF.

This clone came up once. This chain joins TRBV5-1 and TRBJ2-7, with 9 nucleotides matching TRBD1. This CDR3 spans 14 amino acids. V was pared by 4 bases and J by 5 bases, with 7 bases of the junction left unmatched. Germline-derived CDR1 and CDR2 are SGHRS and YFSETQ. In DNA, the CDR3 is TGCGCCAGCAGCGAACTACAGGGGGCTAACGAGCAGTACTTC. This encodes CASSELQGANEQYF. Combining the CDR3 with reference TRBV5-1 and TRBJ2-7 gives the whole variable domain KAGVTQTPRYLIKTRGQQVTLSCSPISGHRSVSWYQQTPGQGLQFLFEYFSETQRNKGNFPGRFSGRQFSNSRSEMNVSTLELGDSALYLCASSELQGANEQYFGPGTRLTVT.

The chain uses TRBV19 and TRBJ2-5, with D perhaps matching TRBD1 (6 bases). The CDR3 length is 15 residues. Germline CDR1 is LNHDA and CDR2 is SQIVND (reference sequence). Between the trimmed V and J ends, which lost 5 bases and 1 base, there was a span of 14 bases. CDR3 bases: TGTGCCAGTAGTCGCACCCACAGGGTCCAAGAGACCCAGTACTTC. Translated: CASSRTHRVQETQYF. The full variable domain, its missing parts supplied by reference TRBV19 and TRBJ2-5, is DGGITQSPKYLFRKEGQNVTLSCEQNLNHDAMYWYRQDPGQGLRLIYYSQIVNDFQKGDIAEGYSVSREKKESFPLTVTSAQKNPTAFYLCASSRTHRVQETQYFGPGTRLLVL.

The rearrangement links TRBV4-2 to TRBJ1-4; weak D call: TRBD1 (5 bases). The CDR3 has 16 amino acids. Germline V gene lookup returns CDR1 LGHNA and CDR2 YNFKEQ. V shed 6 bases and J shed 4 bases, with 18 bases lying between them. The CDR3 DNA sequence: TGTGCCAGCAGTCAGCAGCCGGGACTGAGTAATGAAAAACTGTTTTTT. Encoded protein: CASSQQPGLSNEKLFF.

The rearrangement links TRBV4-1 to TRBJ2-1; D is uncertain. This CDR3 spans 15 amino acids. Per the germline V gene, CDR1 is MGHRA and CDR2 is YSYEKL. Trimming took off 0 bases at V and 4 bases at J, with 10 bases between the two ends. CDR3 amino acids: CASSQDHTSYNEQFF. CDR3 bases: TGCGCCAGCAGCCAAGATCATACGAGTTACAATGAGCAGTTCTTC.

The rearrangement joins TRBV10-3 to TRBJ1-5; the match to TRBD1 covers 8 bases. Trimming at V came to 2 bases and at J to 7 bases, leaving 4 bases not matched to a gene. Looked up from germline, CDR1 is ENHRY and CDR2 is SYGVKD. The CDR3 sequence is 14 residues long. CDR3 sequence (DNA): TGTGCCATCAGTGAGACACAGGGGGGCCAGCCCCAGCATTTT. Protein sequence: CAISETQGGQPQHF.

The chain joins TRBV10-2 to TRBJ2-3; the D is unclear. The ends were cut back, 4 bases at V and 3 bases at J, with 5 bases in the middle. Germline V lookup: CDR1 WSHSY, CDR2 SAAADI. The length of the CDR3 is 12 residues. The CDR3 spells CASSVTTDTQYF. The CDR3 DNA sequence: TGCGCCAGCAGTGTCACTACAGATACGCAGTATTTT.

V and J are TRBV7-9 and TRBJ2-7, with unresolved D. V was trimmed by 1 base and J by 2 bases, leaving 9 bases between them. Germline V gives CDR1 SEHNR, CDR2 FQNEAQ (reference sequence). The CDR3 extends over 14 amino acids. This CDR3 reads CASSLGDTTYEQYF. CDR3 nucleotides: TGTGCCAGCAGCTTAGGCGACACAACCTACGAGCAGTACTTC.

This rearrangement joins TRBV5-5 to TRBJ2-3; tentatively, D is TRBD2 (6 bases). The CDR3 covers 16 residues. Trimming pared 2 bases from V and 8 bases from J, leaving 21 bases between. Germline lookup yields CDR1 SGHKS and CDR2 YYEKEE (reference sequence). CDR3 bases: TGTGCCAGCAGCTTTCGGGCTAGCGAAAGTAGTGGTACGCAGTATTTT. The encoded protein is CASSFRASESSGTQYF. Full variable domain (rest looked up from reference TRBV5-5 and TRBJ2-3): DAGVTQSPTHLIKTRGQQVTLRCSPISGHKSVSWYQQVLGQGPQFIFQYYEKEERGRGNFPDRFSARQFPNYSSELNVNALLLGDSALYLCASSFRASESSGTQYFGPGTRLTVL.

This clone appeared a single time. This chain joins TRBV5-1 and TRBJ1-1, with TRBD1 matching 7 bases. CDR1 is SGHRS and CDR2 is YFSETQ in the germline V gene. The CDR3 has 14 residues. Unmatched junction bases numbered 8, after V lost 4 bases and J lost 5 bases. In DNA, the CDR3 is TGCGCCAGCAGCATTACAGGGGATCGAACTGAAGCTTTCTTT. It is translated as CASSITGDRTEAFF.

The chain links TRBV16 to TRBJ1-4; 7 bases are a match to TRBD1. The CDR3 length is 14 residues. V was clipped by 5 bases and J by 4 bases; unmatched bases: 4. Per germline, CDR1 KGHSY and CDR2 FQNENV. DNA of the CDR3: TGTGCCAGCAGCACCGGGACAGATAATGAAAAACTGTTTTTT. Translation: CASSTGTDNEKLFF.

This sequence joins TRBV6-1 and TRBJ2-3; D may be TRBD2 (7 bases). V lost 0 bases and J 0 bases, leaving 16 bases between the germline ends. Per germline, CDR1 MNHNS and CDR2 SASEGT. There are 18 residues in the CDR3. The DNA for the CDR3 is TGTGCCAGCAGTGAAGCTACTAGCGAGGGGGGGAGCACAGATACGCAGTATTTT. Translated: CASSEATSEGGSTDTQYF.

The chain joins TRBV7-3 to TRBJ1-1; D is possibly TRBD1 (6 bases). Trimming took 1 base from V and 1 from J, leaving 10 bases between them. Germline CDR1 is SGHTA and CDR2 is FQGTGA. This CDR3 contains 15 residues. Here the CDR3 reads CASSLIRTENTEAFF. The CDR3 bases are TGTGCCAGCAGCTTAATCCGGACAGAGAACACTGAAGCTTTCTTT.